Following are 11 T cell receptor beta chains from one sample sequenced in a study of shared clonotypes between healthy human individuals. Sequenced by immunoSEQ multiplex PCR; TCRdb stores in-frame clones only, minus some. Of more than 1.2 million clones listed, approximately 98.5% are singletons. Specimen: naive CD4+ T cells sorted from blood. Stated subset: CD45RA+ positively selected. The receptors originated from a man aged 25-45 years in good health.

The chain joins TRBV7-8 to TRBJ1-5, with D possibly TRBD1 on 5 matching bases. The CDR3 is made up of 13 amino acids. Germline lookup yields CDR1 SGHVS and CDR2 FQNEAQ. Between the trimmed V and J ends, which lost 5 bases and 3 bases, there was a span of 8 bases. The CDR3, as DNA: TGTGCCAGCAGCCCAGGGATCAATCAGCCCCAGCATTTT. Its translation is CASSPGINQPQHF.

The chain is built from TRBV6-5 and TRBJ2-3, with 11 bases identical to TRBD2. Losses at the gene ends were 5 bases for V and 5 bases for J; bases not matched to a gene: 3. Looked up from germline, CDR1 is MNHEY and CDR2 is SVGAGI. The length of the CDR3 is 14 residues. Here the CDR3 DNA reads TGTGCCAGCAGTAAGGGACTAGCGGAAGATACGCAGTATTTT. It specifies CASSKGLAEDTQYF.

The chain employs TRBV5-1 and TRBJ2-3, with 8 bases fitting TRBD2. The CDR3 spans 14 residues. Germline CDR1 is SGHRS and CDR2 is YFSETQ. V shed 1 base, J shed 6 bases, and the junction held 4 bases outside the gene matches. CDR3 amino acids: CASSLSGGEDTQYF. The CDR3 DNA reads TGCGCCAGCAGCTTGTCCGGGGGGGAGGATACGCAGTATTTT. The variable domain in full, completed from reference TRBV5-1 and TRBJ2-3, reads KAGVTQTPRYLIKTRGQQVTLSCSPISGHRSVSWYQQTPGQGLQFLFEYFSETQRNKGNFPGRFSGRQFSNSRSEMNVSTLELGDSALYLCASSLSGGEDTQYFGPGTRLTVL.

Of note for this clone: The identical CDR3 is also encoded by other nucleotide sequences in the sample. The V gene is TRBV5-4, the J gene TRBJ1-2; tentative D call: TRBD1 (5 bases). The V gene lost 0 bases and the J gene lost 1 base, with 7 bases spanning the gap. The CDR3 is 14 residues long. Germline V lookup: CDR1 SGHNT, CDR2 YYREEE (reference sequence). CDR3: CASSLVQGNYGYTF. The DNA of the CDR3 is TGTGCCAGCAGCTTGGTTCAGGGTAACTATGGCTACACCTTC.

The CDR3 here is CASSFDRDRGRTEAFF. CDR3 sequence (DNA): TGCGCCAGCAGCTTCGATAGAGACAGGGGGAGGACTGAAGCTTTCTTT. The rearrangement uses TRBV5-1 and TRBJ1-1; TRBD1 matches 9 bases. Germline V gives CDR1 SGHRS, CDR2 YFSETQ. CDR3 size: 16 residues. V gave up 2 bases and J gave up 5 bases; unmatched junction bases: 10.

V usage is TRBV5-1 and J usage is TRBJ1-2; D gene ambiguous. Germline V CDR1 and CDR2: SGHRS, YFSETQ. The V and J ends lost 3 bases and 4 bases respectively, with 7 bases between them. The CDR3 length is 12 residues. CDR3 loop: CASSSGVYGYTF. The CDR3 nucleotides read TGCGCCAGCAGCTCAGGTGTCTATGGCTACACCTTC.

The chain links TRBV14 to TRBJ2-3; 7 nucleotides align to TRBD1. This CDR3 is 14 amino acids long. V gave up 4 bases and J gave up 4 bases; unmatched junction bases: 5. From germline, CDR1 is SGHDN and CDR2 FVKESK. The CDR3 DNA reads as TGTGCCAGCAGCCGCAGGGGGAACGCAGATACGCAGTATTTT. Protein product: CASSRRGNADTQYF. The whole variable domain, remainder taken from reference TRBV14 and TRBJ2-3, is EAGVTQFPSHSVIEKGQTVTLRCDPISGHDNLYWYRRVMGKEIKFLLHFVKESKQDESGMPNNRFLAERTGGTYSTLKVQPAELEDSGVYFCASSRRGNADTQYFGPGTRLTVL.

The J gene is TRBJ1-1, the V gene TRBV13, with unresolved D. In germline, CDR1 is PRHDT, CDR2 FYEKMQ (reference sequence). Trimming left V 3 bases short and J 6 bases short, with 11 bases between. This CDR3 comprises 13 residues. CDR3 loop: CASSLKLAAEAFF. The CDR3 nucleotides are TGTGCCAGCAGCTTGAAACTGGCAGCTGAAGCTTTCTTT.

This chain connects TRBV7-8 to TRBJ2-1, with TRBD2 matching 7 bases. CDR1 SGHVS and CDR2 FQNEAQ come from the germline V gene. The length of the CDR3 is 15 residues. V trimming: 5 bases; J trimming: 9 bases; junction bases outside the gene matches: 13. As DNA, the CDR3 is TGTGCCAGCAGCATAAAGCGGGGTGGGGGTTCTGAGCAGTTCTTC. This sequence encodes CASSIKRGGGSEQFF.

The chain's CDR3 is CSVKLRFGETQYF. The CDR3 bases are TGCAGCGTTAAGCTCCGATTCGGGGAGACCCAGTACTTC. This chain joins TRBV29-1 and TRBJ2-5, with D unclear. The length of the CDR3 is 13 residues. V lost 5 bases to trimming and J lost 5 bases, with 15 bases between them. The germline V gene encodes CDR1 SQVTM and CDR2 ANQGSEA.

The CDR3 DNA follows: TGTGCCAGCAGCTATGGTGCGGGACTCGACTACGAGCAGTACTTC. It translates to CASSYGAGLDYEQYF. The rearrangement uses TRBV5-6 and TRBJ2-7, with D possibly TRBD2 on 6 matching bases. Per germline, CDR1 SGHDT and CDR2 YYEEEE. V was clipped by 3 bases and J by 3 bases, with 16 bases between them. This CDR3 has 15 amino acids. The variable domain in full, completed from reference TRBV5-6 and TRBJ2-7, reads DAGVTQSPTHLIKTRGQQVTLRCSPKSGHDTVSWYQQALGQGPQFIFQYYEEEERQRGNFPDRFSGHQFPNYSSELNVNALLLGDSALYLCASSYGAGLDYEQYFGPGTRLTVT.